This T cell receptor (beta chain) was sequenced in a study of technical replicates of blood from a few donors. Some clones are missing from TCRdb's copy, which holds only in-frame ones; the method was immunoSEQ multiplex PCR. Among more than 60,000 clones listed, around 95% were seen once. Deletions cut 6 bases from V and 1 base from J, with 6 bases between. Germline CDR1 DFQATT, CDR2 SNEGSKA (reference sequence). The CDR3 covers 11 residues. Sequencing input: T cells isolated from PBMCs. The chain recombines TRBV20-1 with TRBJ1-2; D gene unclear. The source is a human donor in good health. The CDR3: CSAGDNYGYTF. CDR3 in DNA: TGCAGTGCGGGCGATAACTATGGCTACACCTTC.